This T cell receptor (beta chain) was obtained from a study of T cells in Graves' hyperthyroidism and ophthalmopathy. Study-level findings and limits: Ophthalmopathy and stable hyperthyroidism were told apart by a 13 V-J model. Ophthalmopathy was model-predicted a median roughly six months pre-onset.

Each person with ophthalmopathy scored at least 3 on the Clinical Activity Score, reached NOSPECS grade 4 or higher, and had been ill under 3 months. Note on this clonotype: The antigen remains unidentified.

RNA transcripts provided the source from which TCR beta CDR3 regions were amplified. A first-round RT-PCR of the TCR CDR3 used the HTBI primer set. TCRdb called the multiplex PCR reads again in MiXCR, with one record for every CDR3 protein. Of a few hundred thousand distinct CDR3 sequences listed, about 15% are singletons. This clonotype was sampled from a woman in her twenties or thirties with Graves' ophthalmopathy. Material for sequencing was blood.

The CDR3 nucleotides are TGTGCCTGGGAAGGGACAGGGGGCGATAAACGCCGCTATGGCTACACCTTC. Encoded protein: CAWEGTGGDKRRYGYTF. J is TRBJ1-2 and V is TRBV30, with 12 bases matching TRBD1. This CDR3 spans 17 amino acids. From germline, CDR1 is GTSNPN and CDR2 SVGIG (reference sequence). J was trimmed by 4 bases and V by 5 bases; bases with no gene match: 14.